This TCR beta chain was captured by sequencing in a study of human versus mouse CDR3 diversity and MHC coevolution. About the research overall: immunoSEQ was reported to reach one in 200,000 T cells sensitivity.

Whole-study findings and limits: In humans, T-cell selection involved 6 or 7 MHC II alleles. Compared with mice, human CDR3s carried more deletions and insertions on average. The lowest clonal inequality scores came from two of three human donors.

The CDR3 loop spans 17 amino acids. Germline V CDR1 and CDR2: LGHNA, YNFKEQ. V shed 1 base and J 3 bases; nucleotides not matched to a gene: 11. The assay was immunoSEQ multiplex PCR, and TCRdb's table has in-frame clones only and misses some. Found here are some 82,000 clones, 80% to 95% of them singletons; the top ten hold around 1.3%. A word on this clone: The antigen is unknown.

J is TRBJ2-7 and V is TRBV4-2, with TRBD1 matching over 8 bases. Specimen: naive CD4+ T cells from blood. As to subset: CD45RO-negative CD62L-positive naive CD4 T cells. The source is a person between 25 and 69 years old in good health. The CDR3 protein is CASSQGRQGPWGYEQYF. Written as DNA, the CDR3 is TGTGCCAGCAGCCAAGGGAGACAGGGGCCATGGGGCTACGAGCAGTACTTC.